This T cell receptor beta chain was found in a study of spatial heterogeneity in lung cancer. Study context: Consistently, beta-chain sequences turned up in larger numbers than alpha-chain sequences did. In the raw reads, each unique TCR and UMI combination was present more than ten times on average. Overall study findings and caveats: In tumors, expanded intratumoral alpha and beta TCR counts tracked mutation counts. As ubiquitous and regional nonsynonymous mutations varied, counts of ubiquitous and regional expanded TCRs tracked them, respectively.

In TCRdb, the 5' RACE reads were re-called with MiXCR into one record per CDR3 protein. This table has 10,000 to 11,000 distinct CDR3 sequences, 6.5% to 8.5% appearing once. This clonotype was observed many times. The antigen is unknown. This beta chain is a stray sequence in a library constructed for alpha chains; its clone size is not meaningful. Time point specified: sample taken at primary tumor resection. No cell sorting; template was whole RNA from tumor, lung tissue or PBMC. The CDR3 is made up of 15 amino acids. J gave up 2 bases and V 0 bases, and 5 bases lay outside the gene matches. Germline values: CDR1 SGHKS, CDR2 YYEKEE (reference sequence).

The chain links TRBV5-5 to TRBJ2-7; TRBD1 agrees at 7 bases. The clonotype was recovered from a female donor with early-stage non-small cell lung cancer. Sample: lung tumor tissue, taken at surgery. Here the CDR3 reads CASSLGGTEPYEQYF. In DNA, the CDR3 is TGTGCCAGCAGCTTGGGGGGGACAGAACCCTACGAGCAGTACTTC.